This TCR beta chain derives from a study of blood T cell repertoires in COVID-19. Across the study: Sites across the United States, Italy and Spain contributed samples from acute and convalescent COVID-19. From T cells, B-cell-depleted T cells, or PBMCs came the material, which was cDNA or gDNA.

The ends were cut back, 1 base at V and 6 bases at J, with 6 bases in the middle. This CDR3 has 13 residues. CDR1 is LNHNV and CDR2 is YYDKDF in the germline V gene (reference sequence). Original data processing: Reference gene primers were amplified, and this amplification served to estimate nucleated cell counts. TCRdb's copy holds only in-frame clones and misses some; the assay was immunoSEQ multiplex PCR. V, J and clone size are taken as reported in that table, and D and trimming were inferred from the DNA itself. The table includes about 260,000 clones, approximately 86% detected once. The receptor was derived from a man in his forties who had recovered from COVID-19. The chain is built from TRBV15 and TRBJ2-2; D remains ambiguous. The specimen sequenced was peripheral blood. The CDR3 DNA sequence: TGTGCCACCAGCAGAGCGGGTCCCGGGGAGCTGTTTTTT. As protein: CATSRAGPGELFF.